Each of the 26 T cell receptor beta chains below was sequenced from the same sample in a study of T cells expressing NK-cell markers. For each CDR3 protein, TCRdb gives one entry from its re-call of the 5' RACE reads, without DNA. The sample holds over 350,000 distinct CDR3 sequences. Sequenced input: blood T cells: a sorted CD56 or NKG2C T cell subset, CD4+ or CD8+ T cells, or bulk PBMC T cells (not recorded which). These receptors all stem from a woman aged 50 to 60 in good health.

The chain employs TRBV5-1 and TRBJ2-3. From germline, CDR1 is SGHRS and CDR2 YFSETQ. This CDR3 has 16 residues. CDR3 sequence reads: CASSLANLDAGDTQYF. The entire variable domain, with the rest obtained from reference TRBV5-1 and TRBJ2-3, is as follows: KAGVTQTPRYLIKTRGQQVTLSCSPISGHRSVSWYQQTPGQGLQFLFEYFSETQRNKGNFPGRFSGRQFSNSRSEMNVSTLELGDSALYLCASSLANLDAGDTQYFGPGTRLTVL.

The chain has TRBV5-1 and TRBJ2-1; TCRdb's D gene call, TRBD2, goes unchecked for lack of DNA. Germline-derived CDR1 and CDR2 are SGHRS and YFSETQ. The CDR3 spans 16 residues. The CDR3 protein is CASSLGVGTSGNEQFF.

J is TRBJ1-1 and V is TRBV5-4; lacking DNA, the TRBD1 call made by TCRdb goes unchecked. Germline V gene lookup returns CDR1 SGHNT and CDR2 YYREEE (reference sequence). The CDR3 runs 14 residues. The CDR3 sequence: CASSLAGDLTEAFF.

This chain uses TRBV27 with TRBJ2-3; with no DNA, the TCRdb D assignment of TRBD1 cannot be verified. This CDR3 is built from 18 residues. CDR1 and CDR2 from the germline V gene are MNHEY and SMNVEV (reference sequence). The chain's CDR3 is CASSHRPPRSTSTDTQYF.

This chain connects TRBV7-8 to TRBJ2-3. The CDR3 sequence is 13 residues long. The germline CDR1 and CDR2 sequences are SGHVS and FQNEAQ. The CDR3 is CASWWVGADTQYF.

The rearrangement joins TRBV29-1 to TRBJ1-5; without DNA, the TCRdb call of TRBD1 cannot be checked. The CDR3 sequence is 13 residues long. Looked up from germline, CDR1 is SQVTM and CDR2 is ANQGSEA. This CDR3 is CSVGRGGNQPQHF.

This chain joins TRBV25-1 and TRBJ1-4. This CDR3 is built from 14 residues. Germline values: CDR1 MGHDK, CDR2 SYGVNS. The CDR3 is CASSDSHNKEKLFF.

CDR3 region: CASSLGEEGELFF. The chain couples TRBV5-1 to TRBJ2-2. CDR3 length equals 13 residues. Germline CDR1 reads SGHRS; CDR2 reads YFSETQ.

The CDR3 protein is CASSMQGDRGYTF. The genes are TRBV25-1 and TRBJ1-2; TCRdb gives TRBD1 as the D gene, but with no DNA this cannot be confirmed. This CDR3 has 13 residues. CDR1 and CDR2 from the germline V gene are MGHDK and SYGVNS.

The chain recombines TRBV5-6 with TRBJ2-2; TCRdb proposes TRBD1, but this gene call is untestable without DNA. There are 16 residues in the CDR3. CDR1 is SGHDT, CDR2 YYEEEE, per germline. CDR3 amino acids: CASSSVGGPLNGELFF.

J is TRBJ2-1 and V is TRBV5-1; TCRdb calls TRBD2, which cannot be checked without DNA. The CDR3 sequence is 15 residues long. Germline CDR1 SGHRS, CDR2 YFSETQ. The CDR3 loop is CASSSLLTGRNEQFF.

The chain employs TRBV5-6 and TRBJ2-1; lacking DNA, the TRBD2 call made by TCRdb goes unchecked. Germline V CDR1 and CDR2: SGHDT, YYEEEE. This CDR3 is built from 21 residues. This chain's CDR3 is CASSLSPGLAGVIGNYNEQFF.

The rearrangement links TRBV3-1 to TRBJ2-1; TCRdb names TRBD1, which stays unverified in the absence of DNA. The CDR3 runs to 17 residues. CDR1 is LGHDT, CDR2 YNNKEL, per germline (reference sequence). CDR3 loop: CASSQDMGGGGYNEQFF.

The chain carries TRBV5-1 and TRBJ2-3; without DNA, the TCRdb call of TRBD2 cannot be checked. From germline, CDR1 is SGHRS and CDR2 YFSETQ. The CDR3 runs to 16 residues. The CDR3 region is CASSLDLAGRSDTQYF.

The chain has TRBV29-1 and TRBJ2-4; TCRdb's D call of TRBD1 is untestable without DNA. The CDR3 loop spans 13 amino acids. Germline V CDR1 and CDR2: SQVTM, ANQGSEA. This CDR3 is CSVDDRDENIQYF.

The genes are TRBV12-3 or TRBV12-4 and TRBJ2-1; as DNA is missing, the TRBD1 call by TCRdb cannot be tested. The CDR3 has 15 residues. The CDR3 region is CASSSGTGGINEQFF.

The chain recombines TRBV5-1 with TRBJ2-1; the TCRdb call, TRBD1, lacks DNA for checking. Germline assignment: CDR1 SGHRS and CDR2 YFSETQ. The CDR3 has 13 amino acids. CDR3 protein: CASSLNRVLEQFF.

The V gene is TRBV6-4, the J gene TRBJ2-5; TCRdb reports TRBD1, a call that lacks DNA to check it against. CDR1 is MRHNA and CDR2 is SNTAGT in the germline V gene. This CDR3 is built from 14 residues. The CDR3 reads CATSPGPEAETQYF.

The chain combines TRBV7-2 with TRBJ1-2; TCRdb's assignment of TRBD1 cannot be checked, as there is no DNA. Germline V gene data show CDR1 as SGHTA and CDR2 as FQGNSA. This CDR3 region has 15 residues. CDR3 sequence: CASSWGQGTNYGYTF.

The chain carries TRBV4-2 and TRBJ2-1; TCRdb calls TRBD2, which cannot be checked without DNA. In germline, CDR1 is LGHNA, CDR2 YNFKEQ. This CDR3 is built from 17 residues. CDR3: CASSQPGLAGSYNEQFF.

The chain employs TRBV27 and TRBJ2-1. This CDR3 region has 13 residues. Germline V CDR1 and CDR2: MNHEY, SMNVEV (reference sequence). The CDR3 spells CASSLSSPNEQFF.

The chain has TRBV24-1 and TRBJ2-3. Germline CDR1 and CDR2: KGHDR and SFDVKD. CDR3 size: 15 residues. The CDR3 reads CATSNTASNTDTQYF.

V is TRBV10-3 and J is TRBJ1-4; TCRdb returns TRBD1, unconfirmable since there is no DNA. The CDR3 has 14 amino acids. CDR1 is ENHRY and CDR2 is SYGVKD in the germline V gene. This CDR3 is CAISAGTANEKLFF.

The CDR3 sequence: CASSPLDKSSYEQYF. The chain employs TRBV18 and TRBJ2-7. This CDR3 comprises 15 residues. The germline V gene has CDR1 KGHSH and CDR2 LQKENI.

V gene TRBV30 combines with J gene TRBJ1-6. CDR1 and CDR2 from the germline V gene are GTSNPN and SVGIG (reference sequence). CDR3 length: 14 amino acids. CDR3 sequence reads: CAWSTRGGSSPLHF. Drawing the rest from reference TRBV30 and TRBJ1-6, the complete variable domain is SQTIHQWPATLVQPVGSPLSLECTVEGTSNPNLYWYRQAAGRGLQLLFYSVGIGQISSEVPQNLSASRPQDRQFILSSKKLLLSDSGFYLCAWSTRGGSSPLHFGNGTRLTVT.

The V call is TRBV12-3 or TRBV12-4, the J call TRBJ1-2. There are 13 residues in the CDR3. The CDR3: CASSPPPPSGYTF.